The clone carrying this TCR beta chain was detected ten times or more. The sample belongs to a study of neurological immune-mediated disorders. 5'RACE employing 10-nucleotide random UMIs yielded the cDNA. TCRdb reprocessed the 5' RACE reads via MiXCR and lists one record per CDR3 protein. This table has 60,000 to 70,000 distinct CDR3 sequences, roughly 5.6% appearing once. The CDR3 runs 17 residues. V lost 2 bases and J 1 base, leaving 17 bases between the germline ends. CDR1 SGHRS and CDR2 YFSETQ come from the germline V gene. The clonotype comes from a human donor with multiple sclerosis. The donor label of this sample is uncertain. Sequencing used PBMCs. The rearrangement links TRBV5-1 to TRBJ2-3; the D gene is possibly TRBD1 (5 bases). The DNA for the CDR3 is TGCGCCAGCAGCTTCGCGGCCCAGGGATCCGGCACAGATACGCAGTATTTT. Protein: CASSFAAQGSGTDTQYF.